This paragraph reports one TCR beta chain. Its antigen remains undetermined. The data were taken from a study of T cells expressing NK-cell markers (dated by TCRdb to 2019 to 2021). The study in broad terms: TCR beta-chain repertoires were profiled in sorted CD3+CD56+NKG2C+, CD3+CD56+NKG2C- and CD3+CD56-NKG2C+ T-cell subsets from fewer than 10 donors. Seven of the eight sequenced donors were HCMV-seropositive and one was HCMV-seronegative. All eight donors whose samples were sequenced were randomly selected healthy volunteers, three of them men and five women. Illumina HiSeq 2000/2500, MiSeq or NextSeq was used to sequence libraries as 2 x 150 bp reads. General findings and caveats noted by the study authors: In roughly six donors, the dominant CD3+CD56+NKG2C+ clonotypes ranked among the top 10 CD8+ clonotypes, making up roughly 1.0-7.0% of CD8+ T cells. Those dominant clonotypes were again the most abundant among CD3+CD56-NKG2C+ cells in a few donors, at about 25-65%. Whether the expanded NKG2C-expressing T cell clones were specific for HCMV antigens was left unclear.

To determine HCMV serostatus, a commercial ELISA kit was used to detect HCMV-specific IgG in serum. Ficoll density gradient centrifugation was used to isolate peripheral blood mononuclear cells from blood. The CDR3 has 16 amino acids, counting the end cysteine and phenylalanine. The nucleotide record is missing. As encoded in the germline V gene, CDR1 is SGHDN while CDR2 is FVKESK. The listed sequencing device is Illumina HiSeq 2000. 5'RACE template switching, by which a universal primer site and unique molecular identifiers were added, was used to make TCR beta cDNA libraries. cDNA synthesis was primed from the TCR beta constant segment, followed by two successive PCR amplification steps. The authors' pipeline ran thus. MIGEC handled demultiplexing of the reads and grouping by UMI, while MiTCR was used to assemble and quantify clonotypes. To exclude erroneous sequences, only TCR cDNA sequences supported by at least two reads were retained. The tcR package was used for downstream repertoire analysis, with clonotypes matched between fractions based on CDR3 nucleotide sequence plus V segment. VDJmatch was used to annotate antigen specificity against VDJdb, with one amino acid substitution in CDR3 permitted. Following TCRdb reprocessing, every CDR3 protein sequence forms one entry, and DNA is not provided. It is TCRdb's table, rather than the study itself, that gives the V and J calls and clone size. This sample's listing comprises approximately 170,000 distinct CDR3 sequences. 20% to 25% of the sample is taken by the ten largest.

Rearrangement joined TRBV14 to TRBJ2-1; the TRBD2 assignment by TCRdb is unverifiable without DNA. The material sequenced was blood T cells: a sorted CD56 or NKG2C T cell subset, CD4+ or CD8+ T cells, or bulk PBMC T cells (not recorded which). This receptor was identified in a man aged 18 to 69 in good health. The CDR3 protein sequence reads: CASSPRLAGTYNEQFF.